Listed below are T cell receptor beta chains from one sample, sequenced in a study of T cell responses to AZD1222 COVID-19 vaccine. The data were produced by immunoSEQ multiplex PCR, yet TCRdb's version contains in-frame clones alone and is incomplete. The data hold approximately 130,000 clones, with around 90% observed a single time. The specimen comprised peripheral blood, sampled on day 0 of AZD1222 vaccination. These receptors came from an adult in good health. Both conserved end residues are part of each CDR3. The D gene is left open where the match is weak. Not all rows give a size; the values are once, few, many and, for expanded clones, a class.

v_call: TRBV29-1; j_call: TRBJ1-5; d_call: TRBD1; clone_size: NA; cdr3_nt: TGCAGCGTCAGTACCGACAGGGATCAGCCCCAGCATTTT; cdr3_aa: CSVSTDRDQPQHF
v_call: TRBV5-1; j_call: TRBJ1-4; d_call: NA; clone_size: NA; cdr3_nt: TGCGCCAGCAGCCCTTCGGGTTTTGAAAAACTGTTTTTT; cdr3_aa: CASSPSGFEKLFF
v_call: TRBV19; j_call: TRBJ1-1; d_call: NA; clone_size: NA; cdr3_nt: TGTGCCAGTAGTATAGAGCCAAAACCGGGGGTAGCTTTCTTT; cdr3_aa: CASSIEPKPGVAFF
v_call: TRBV11-2; j_call: TRBJ1-2; d_call: NA; clone_size: once; cdr3_nt: TGTGCCAGCAGCTTAAACGCAGGGCCCTATGGCTACACCTTC; cdr3_aa: CASSLNAGPYGYTF
v_call: TRBV10-2; j_call: TRBJ1-1; d_call: TRBD1; clone_size: NA; cdr3_nt: TGCGCCAGCACCAAGATGCCGGGACAGGGGATCGACACTGAAGCTTTCTTT; cdr3_aa: CASTKMPGQGIDTEAFF
v_call: TRBV27; j_call: TRBJ2-7; d_call: NA; clone_size: NA; cdr3_nt: TGTGCCAGCAGTTTATTTTTAGGGGACGAGCAGTACTTC; cdr3_aa: CASSLFLGDEQYF
v_call: TRBV5-1; j_call: TRBJ2-2; d_call: TRBD2; clone_size: NA; cdr3_nt: TGCGCCAGCAGCTTGGCGGGAGGGCTCCTTTTCACCGGGGAGCTGTTTTTT; cdr3_aa: CASSLAGGLLFTGELFF
v_call: TRBV5-6; j_call: TRBJ1-4; d_call: NA; clone_size: NA; cdr3_nt: TGTGCCAGCAGCTCCTACGTCCTTAATGAAAAACTGTTTTTT; cdr3_aa: CASSSYVLNEKLFF
v_call: TRBV15; j_call: TRBJ2-5; d_call: NA; clone_size: NA; cdr3_nt: TGTGCCACCAGCAGAGCTGGATACCAAGAGACCCAGTACTTC; cdr3_aa: CATSRAGYQETQYF
v_call: TRBV5-1; j_call: TRBJ2-3; d_call: TRBD1; clone_size: NA; cdr3_nt: TGCGCCAGCAGCTTGGTAGCACAGGGGGCAATAGATACGCAGTATTTT; cdr3_aa: CASSLVAQGAIDTQYF
v_call: TRBV10-1; j_call: TRBJ1-6; d_call: NA; clone_size: NA; cdr3_nt: TGCGCCAGCAGTGAGTCGTCTGGCCGGCCCCTCCACTTT; cdr3_aa: CASSESSGRPLHF
v_call: TRBV6-5; j_call: TRBJ1-1; d_call: TRBD1; clone_size: NA; cdr3_nt: TGTGCCAGCACCGCGACAGGGAGGGGTCATACTGAAGCTTTCTTT; cdr3_aa: CASTATGRGHTEAFF
v_call: TRBV21-1; j_call: TRBJ1-2; d_call: NA; clone_size: few; cdr3_nt: TGTGCCAGCAGCAAAGAAGTAGCGACAGGGTTAACCTATGGCTACACCTTC; cdr3_aa: CASSKEVATGLTYGYTF
v_call: TRBV6-5; j_call: TRBJ1-3; d_call: NA; clone_size: NA; cdr3_nt: TGTGCCAGCAGTCACCCGGTCGACGGAAACACCATATATTTT; cdr3_aa: CASSHPVDGNTIYF
v_call: TRBV2; j_call: TRBJ2-2; d_call: NA; clone_size: NA; cdr3_nt: TGTGCCAGCAGTCGGGCATCAAGGAACACCGGGGAGCTGTTTTTT; cdr3_aa: CASSRASRNTGELFF
v_call: TRBV5-4; j_call: TRBJ2-7; d_call: NA; clone_size: NA; cdr3_nt: TGTGCCAGCAGCAAGGACAGCACCTACGAGCAGTACTTC; cdr3_aa: CASSKDSTYEQYF
v_call: TRBV2; j_call: TRBJ1-6; d_call: TRBD1; clone_size: NA; cdr3_nt: TGTGCCAGAGGAAGACACGGGACAGGGCGATTTACCTATAATTCACCCCTCCACTTT; cdr3_aa: CARGRHGTGRFTYNSPLHF
v_call: TRBV18; j_call: TRBJ1-6; d_call: NA; clone_size: NA; cdr3_nt: TGTGCCAGCTCGCCCGGGACGGGCCTTTCACCCCTCCACTTT; cdr3_aa: CASSPGTGLSPLHF
v_call: TRBV5-1; j_call: TRBJ2-7; d_call: TRBD2; clone_size: NA; cdr3_nt: TGCGCCAGCAGCTTAACCCGCCTTGCGGGGGGGATGTCCCGGGACGCAAGCTACGAGCAGTACTTC; cdr3_aa: CASSLTRLAGGMSRDASYEQYF
v_call: TRBV20-1; j_call: TRBJ1-1; d_call: TRBD1; clone_size: NA; cdr3_nt: TGCAGTGCTAGTTCGACAGGGCGGGCTGAAGCTTTCTTT; cdr3_aa: CSASSTGRAEAFF
v_call: TRBV7-3; j_call: TRBJ1-4; d_call: NA; clone_size: NA; cdr3_nt: TGTGCCAGCAGCTTTGGACCGGGCGAAAAACTGTTTTTT; cdr3_aa: CASSFGPGEKLFF
v_call: TRBV9; j_call: TRBJ1-5; d_call: NA; clone_size: NA; cdr3_nt: TGTGCCAGCAGCGTAGATTCCGGGACTGTGAGTCAGCCCCAGCATTTT; cdr3_aa: CASSVDSGTVSQPQHF